Shown below are 32 T cell receptor beta chains from a single sample sequenced in a study of blood T cell repertoires in COVID-19. Using immunoSEQ multiplex PCR, the repertoire was profiled, and TCRdb retains in-frame clones only, with some absent. The sample contains 70,000 to 85,000 clones, around 83% of which appear only once. Input material: peripheral blood. These receptors were taken from a man of 80 years or more with active or convalescent COVID-19.

This chain uses TRBV5-4 with TRBJ2-7, with 7 bases matching TRBD2. The CDR3 sequence is 15 residues long. Germline V lookup: CDR1 SGHNT, CDR2 YYREEE (reference sequence). V shed 0 bases, J shed 0 bases, and the junction held 3 bases outside the gene matches. For the CDR3, the DNA is TGTGCCAGCAGCTTGGAGTCTAGCGGCTCCTACGAGCAGTACTTC. Encoded protein: CASSLESSGSYEQYF.

This chain joins TRBV24-1 and TRBJ2-1; 7 nucleotides match TRBD1. Looked up from germline, CDR1 is KGHDR and CDR2 is SFDVKD. V lost 3 bases to trimming and J lost 9 bases; unmatched junction nucleotides: 13. The CDR3 spans 16 residues. The CDR3 is CATSDTRTGSTGEQFF. Written as DNA, the CDR3 is TGTGCCACCAGTGATACAAGGACAGGCAGTACGGGTGAGCAGTTCTTC.

V and J are TRBV28 and TRBJ2-5, with 7 bases that match TRBD1. CDR1 and CDR2 (germline): MDHEN, SYDVKM. The V segment lost 6 bases and the J segment 1 base; nucleotides outside the gene matches: 8. This CDR3 comprises 15 residues. This chain's CDR3 is CASRYTGAIQETQYF. Here the CDR3 DNA reads TGTGCCAGCAGATATACAGGGGCGATCCAAGAGACCCAGTACTTC.

Points on this clone: The junction shows a germline mismatch at one end, possibly a read error. V gene TRBV2 combines with J gene TRBJ1-6; TRBD1 aligns across 8 bases. The CDR3 runs to 13 residues. CDR1 is SNHLY, CDR2 FYNNEI, per germline. Here the CDR3 reads CASTEQGDSPLHF. The CDR3 nucleotides are TGTGCCAGCACTGAACAGGGGGATTCACCCCTCCACTTT.

The chain is built from TRBV7-2 and TRBJ2-5, with a weak D call TRBD1 (5 bases). Germline values: CDR1 SGHTA, CDR2 FQGNSA. The V end lost 2 bases, the J end lost 5 bases, and 9 bases lay between the germline ends. The CDR3 is 13 amino acids. The CDR3 DNA reads as TGTGCCAGCAGCTTAAGCAGGGATGAGACCCAGTACTTC. Its protein product is CASSLSRDETQYF.

The rearrangement uses TRBV29-1 and TRBJ1-2; D not certain. Trimming removed 4 bases from V and 8 bases from J, with 20 bases in between. This CDR3 region has 14 residues. Germline V gives CDR1 SQVTM, CDR2 ANQGSEA. The CDR3 is CSVVVATDLGGYTF. In DNA form, the CDR3 reads TGCAGCGTTGTAGTGGCCACAGACCTTGGGGGCTACACCTTC.

The V gene is TRBV4-2, the J gene TRBJ1-2; D unclear. The germline CDR1 and CDR2 sequences are LGHNA and YNFKEQ. The CDR3 length is 15 residues. V lost 0 bases to trimming and J lost 2 bases, with 10 bases between them. The CDR3 sequence is CASSQEVATNYGYTF. In nucleotides, the CDR3 is TGTGCCAGCAGCCAAGAAGTGGCCACGAACTATGGCTACACCTTC.

The chain is built from TRBV4-1 and TRBJ2-3, with TRBD2 matching 7 bases. With V trimmed by 8 bases and J by 3 bases, 20 bases remained unmatched. CDR1 and CDR2 from the germline V gene are MGHRA and YSYEKL. The CDR3 is made up of 18 amino acids. CDR3 loop: CASGAGAPTGYWTDTQYF. Here the CDR3 DNA reads TGCGCCAGCGGGGCGGGAGCCCCTACTGGGTATTGGACAGATACGCAGTATTTT.

V gene TRBV3-1 (or the pseudogene TRBV3-2) combines with J gene TRBJ1-4; D is undetermined. The germline CDR1 and CDR2 sequences are LGHDT and YNNKEL (reference sequence). The CDR3 spans 12 residues. With 4 bases removed from V and 6 bases from J, the gap between germline ends came to 6 bases. CDR3 nucleotides: TGTGCCAGCAGCCGCGGAGATGAAAAACTGTTTTTT. Translating it yields CASSRGDEKLFF.

CDR3 residues: CASSDRGLNTGELFF. CDR3 DNA: TGTGCCAGCAGCGACAGGGGTTTAAACACCGGGGAGCTGTTTTTT. The V gene is TRBV6-5, the J gene TRBJ2-2; 8 bases are a match to TRBD1. J lost 2 bases, V lost 6 bases, and 5 bases had no gene match. In germline, CDR1 is MNHEY, CDR2 SVGAGI. The CDR3 runs 15 residues.

This chain connects TRBV6-2 or TRBV6-3 to TRBJ2-1; 8 bases map to TRBD1. Unmatched junction bases numbered 4, after V lost 0 bases and J lost 3 bases. Germline CDR1 MNHEY, CDR2 SVGEGT. CDR3 length equals 16 residues. CDR3 protein: CASSYSAGQGYNEQFF. The CDR3 coding sequence is TGTGCCAGCAGTTACTCAGCTGGACAGGGCTACAATGAGCAGTTCTTC.

The chain has TRBV6-6 and TRBJ2-7; D not resolved. The length of the CDR3 is 13 residues. The V end was cut by 2 bases, the J end by 3 bases, with 8 bases between. The germline V gene encodes CDR1 MNHNY and CDR2 SVGAGI (reference sequence). The chain's CDR3 is CASSYGQNYEQYF. The CDR3 DNA follows: TGTGCCAGCAGTTACGGGCAGAACTACGAGCAGTACTTC.

The V call is TRBV3-1 (or the pseudogene TRBV3-2), the J call TRBJ1-1, with a possible D match to TRBD1 (6 bases). The ends were cut back, 4 bases at V and 4 bases at J, with 13 bases in the middle. Germline lookup yields CDR1 LGHDT and CDR2 YNNKEL (reference sequence). This CDR3 spans 14 amino acids. The CDR3: CASSPRTGSTEAFF. The CDR3 DNA reads TGTGCCAGCAGCCCTAGAACAGGGAGCACTGAAGCTTTCTTT.

The chain combines TRBV6-5 with TRBJ1-5; tentative D call: TRBD1 (6 bases). V was cut by 5 bases and J by 9 bases, with 20 bases left in between. Germline CDR1 is MNHEY and CDR2 is SVGAGI. The CDR3 runs 15 residues. This CDR3 reads CASSPRTQGVGPQHF. The CDR3 nucleotides are TGTGCCAGCAGTCCCCGAACACAGGGCGTGGGGCCCCAGCATTTT.

The chain has TRBV5-1 and TRBJ1-1; a weak D match, TRBD1 (5 bases). The germline V gene encodes CDR1 SGHRS and CDR2 YFSETQ. V lost 1 base and J 5 bases, leaving 15 bases between the germline ends. The CDR3 covers 15 residues. The CDR3 sequence is CASSLSGTPGTEAFF. The CDR3 region has the DNA TGCGCCAGCAGCTTGTCCGGGACTCCGGGGACTGAAGCTTTCTTT. Drawing the rest from reference TRBV5-1 and TRBJ1-1, the complete variable domain is KAGVTQTPRYLIKTRGQQVTLSCSPISGHRSVSWYQQTPGQGLQFLFEYFSETQRNKGNFPGRFSGRQFSNSRSEMNVSTLELGDSALYLCASSLSGTPGTEAFFGQGTRLTVV.

The chain employs TRBV27 and TRBJ2-7; 8 nucleotides align to TRBD1. The CDR3 consists of 16 residues. CDR1 MNHEY and CDR2 SMNVEV come from the germline V gene (reference sequence). The junction had 7 bases not matched to a gene; V was cut back by 2 bases and J by 1 base. The CDR3 DNA is TGTGCCAGCAGTTTAAAAGCGCAGGGGGCTTCCTACGAGCAGTACTTC. It codes for CASSLKAQGASYEQYF.

The chain recombines TRBV2 with TRBJ1-1, with 9 bases lining up with TRBD1. The CDR3 totals 14 residues. Germline V CDR1 and CDR2: SNHLY, FYNNEI. Losses at the gene ends were 6 bases for V and 5 bases for J; bases not matched to a gene: 7. This chain's CDR3 is CASSSRQGGTEAFF. In DNA, the CDR3 is TGTGCCAGCAGCTCAAGACAGGGGGGGACTGAAGCTTTCTTT.

The V gene is TRBV12-3 or TRBV12-4, the J gene TRBJ2-7, with D tentatively TRBD2 (5 bases). There are 13 residues in the CDR3. Trimming removed 3 bases at V and 6 bases at J, with 12 bases between. CDR3 nucleotide sequence: TGTGCCAGCAGTTTCGCTGAGGGCGGCGAGCAGTACTTC. Translation: CASSFAEGGEQYF.

This clone was found a few times. This rearrangement joins TRBV12-3 or TRBV12-4 to TRBJ1-2, with D possibly TRBD1 on 6 matching bases. Trimming took 6 bases from V and 3 from J, leaving 8 bases between them. This CDR3 is built from 12 residues. CDR3 protein: CASSQGYYGYTF. Here the CDR3 DNA reads TGTGCCAGCAGCCAGGGGTACTATGGCTACACCTTC.

The rearrangement joins TRBV5-5 to TRBJ2-3, with D tentatively TRBD2 (6 bases). The CDR3 consists of 15 residues. V shed 0 bases and J shed 1 base, with 9 bases lying between them. The germline CDR1 and CDR2 sequences are SGHKS and YYEKEE (reference sequence). The CDR3 protein is CASSLVGGGTDTQYF. DNA of the CDR3: TGTGCCAGCAGCTTGGTGGGCGGGGGCACAGATACGCAGTATTTT.

The V gene is TRBV3-1 (or the pseudogene TRBV3-2), the J gene TRBJ2-1; 8 bases align to TRBD2. J gave up 9 bases and V 0 bases, and 7 bases lay outside the gene matches. This CDR3 is 15 amino acids long. Germline CDR1 is LGHDT and CDR2 is YNNKEL (reference sequence). The chain's CDR3 is CASSQDPSGGPEQFF. The DNA for the CDR3 is TGTGCCAGCAGCCAAGATCCCAGCGGGGGTCCTGAGCAGTTCTTC.

CDR3 sequence reads: CASSTRQGAGEQYF. As DNA, the CDR3 is TGTGCCAGTAGTACTCGACAGGGGGCGGGCGAGCAGTACTTC. V and J are TRBV19 and TRBJ2-7; 10 bases are shared with TRBD1. Germline CDR1 and CDR2: LNHDA and SQIVND (reference sequence). Losses at the gene ends were 4 bases for V and 6 bases for J; bases not matched to a gene: 6. The CDR3 totals 14 residues.

J is TRBJ2-7 and V is TRBV11-1; D possibly corresponds to TRBD1 (6 bases). Germline V gene sequence: CDR1 SGHAT, CDR2 FQDESV (reference sequence). This CDR3 is built from 15 residues. The V gene lost 1 base and the J gene lost 5 bases, with 15 bases spanning the gap. As DNA, the CDR3 is TGTGCCAGCAGCTTAGGTCGGACAGTTTCCCACGAGCAGTACTTC. This sequence encodes CASSLGRTVSHEQYF.

The chain employs TRBV9 and TRBJ1-3; D gene ambiguous. From germline, CDR1 is SGDLS and CDR2 YYNGEE. V lost 4 bases, J lost 0 bases, and 14 bases lay in between. The CDR3 loop spans 16 amino acids. The chain's CDR3 is CASSIESRDSGNTIYF. The CDR3 DNA sequence: TGTGCCAGCAGCATCGAGTCCCGCGACTCTGGAAACACCATATATTTT.

The chain carries TRBV4-3 and TRBJ2-1; 11 nucleotides line up with TRBD2. The germline CDR1 and CDR2 sequences are LGHNA and YSLEER. The CDR3 length is 17 residues. V shed 2 bases and J 0 bases; nucleotides not matched to a gene: 3. CDR3 region: CASSQRLAGSSYNEQFF. The CDR3 DNA sequence: TGCGCCAGCAGCCAACGACTAGCGGGGAGCTCCTACAATGAGCAGTTCTTC.

The V gene is TRBV27, the J gene TRBJ1-1; D possibly corresponds to TRBD1 (6 bases). The ends were cut back, 3 bases at V and 3 bases at J, with 11 bases in the middle. Germline CDR1 reads MNHEY; CDR2 reads SMNVEV (reference sequence). The CDR3 is 14 amino acids. The CDR3 sequence is CASSFQGRYTEAFF. The CDR3 DNA follows: TGTGCCAGCAGTTTCCAGGGGCGTTACACTGAAGCTTTCTTT.

This chain uses TRBV30 with TRBJ1-5; perhaps TRBD1 as D (6 bases). The CDR3 has 13 residues. The germline gives CDR1 GTSNPN, CDR2 SVGIG (reference sequence). V dropped 3 bases and J dropped 7 bases, with 13 bases sitting between them. DNA of the CDR3: TGTGCCTGGAGACAGGGTTCCGGACAGCCCCAGCATTTT. Its protein product is CAWRQGSGQPQHF.

The chain recombines TRBV12-3 or TRBV12-4 with TRBJ2-1, with 8 bases identical to TRBD2. CDR3 size: 12 residues. With V trimmed by 10 bases and J by 6 bases, 5 bases remained unmatched. CDR3 coding DNA: TGTGCCACCACCGGACTAGCCAATGAGCAGTTCTTC. Its protein is CATTGLANEQFF.

The chain employs TRBV19 and TRBJ1-3; D unresolved. The V end was cut by 8 bases, the J end by 0 bases, with 8 bases between. Germline assignment: CDR1 LNHDA and CDR2 SQIVND (reference sequence). The CDR3 extends over 13 amino acids. Here the CDR3 DNA reads TGTGCCAGTCAGGCGTTCTCTGGAAACACCATATATTTT. This codes for CASQAFSGNTIYF.

The rearrangement links TRBV14 to TRBJ1-2; TRBD1 matches at 7 bases. CDR3 length: 13 residues. With V trimmed by 2 bases and J by 8 bases, 5 bases remained unmatched. The V gene's germline CDR1 is SGHDN and CDR2 FVKESK. The CDR3 spells CASSQMTGTGYTF. For the CDR3, the DNA is TGTGCCAGCAGCCAAATGACAGGGACCGGCTACACCTTC.

The chain recombines TRBV5-4 with TRBJ1-1, with D unclear. Germline V gene lookup returns CDR1 SGHNT and CDR2 YYREEE (reference sequence). This CDR3 is built from 13 residues. Trimming took 7 bases from V and 1 from J, leaving 11 bases between them. The CDR3 is CASRRVGNTEAFF. In nucleotides, the CDR3 is TGTGCCAGCCGGCGGGTTGGGAACACTGAAGCTTTCTTT.

This chain links TRBV13 with TRBJ1-1; the D gene is possibly TRBD1 (6 bases). V lost 3 bases, J lost 5 bases, and 13 bases lay in between. From germline, CDR1 is PRHDT and CDR2 FYEKMQ (reference sequence). The CDR3 is made up of 14 amino acids. The chain's CDR3 is CASSFQGLTTEAFF. The CDR3 DNA reads as TGTGCCAGCAGCTTCCAGGGGTTAACGACTGAAGCTTTCTTT. The whole variable domain, filled in from reference TRBV13 and TRBJ1-1, reads AAGVIQSPRHLIKEKRETATLKCYPIPRHDTVYWYQQGPGQDPQFLISFYEKMQSDKGSIPDRFSAQQFSDYHSELNMSSLELGDSALYFCASSFQGLTTEAFFGQGTRLTVV.